This T cell receptor beta chain is from a study of breast tumors, draining lymph nodes, adjacent tissues. Breast cancer patients provided tissue from their axillary draining lymph nodes. On this clonotype itself: This may be a read error, as it is one base from a much larger clone.

Germline V gene lookup returns CDR1 LGHDT and CDR2 YNNKEL (reference sequence). The CDR3 is made up of 15 amino acids. MiXCR was run by TCRdb on the multiplex PCR reads, yielding one entry per CDR3 protein. The sample yields about 100,000 distinct CDR3 sequences, about 20% seen once. The sequenced material came from axillary lymph node tissue. The chain links TRBV3-1 to TRBJ2-2; 8 nucleotides line up with TRBD2. The TCR sequence derives from a female donor with breast cancer. Some clones in this sample may be carry-over from other donors' samples. The CDR3 is CASSQGAGGAGELVF. CDR3 coding DNA: TGTGCCAGCAGCCAAGGGGCGGGAGGCGCCGGGGAGCTGGTTTTT.